The 17 T cell receptor beta chains presented below share a single source sample, sequenced in a study of shared clonotypes between healthy human individuals. Sequenced by immunoSEQ multiplex PCR; TCRdb stores in-frame clones only, minus some. The sample consists of hundreds of thousands of clones, around 73% of them appearing once. The sample comprised memory CD4+ T cells sorted from blood. Documented subset: CD45RA-negative fraction. These receptors came from a woman between 25 and 40 years old in good health.

CDR3 sequence (DNA): TGTGCCAGTAGTCGAGAACCCAACACAGATACGCAGTATTTT. The encoded protein is CASSREPNTDTQYF. This chain connects TRBV19 to TRBJ2-3; D ambiguous. CDR1 is LNHDA and CDR2 is SQIVND in the germline V gene (reference sequence). This CDR3 is 14 amino acids long. Trimming cost V 5 bases and J 2 bases, with 11 bases left between them.

The chain recombines TRBV2 with TRBJ2-7, with 9 positions matching TRBD1. The germline CDR1 and CDR2 sequences are SNHLY and FYNNEI. Unmatched junction bases numbered 3, after V lost 8 bases and J lost 4 bases. The CDR3 extends over 12 amino acids. The CDR3 reads CASGGTGYEQYF. In DNA, the CDR3 is TGTGCCAGCGGTGGGACAGGGTACGAGCAGTACTTC.

The gene calls are TRBV19 and TRBJ2-3; a weak D match, TRBD1 (7 bases). This CDR3 is 17 amino acids long. The germline V and J ends were trimmed by 5 bases and 0 bases, with 18 bases remaining between them. Looked up from germline, CDR1 is LNHDA and CDR2 is SQIVND (reference sequence). The CDR3 region has the DNA TGTGCCAGTAGTCCGCGGGACAGCTTCAATAGCACAGATACGCAGTATTTT. It is translated as CASSPRDSFNSTDTQYF.

This clone was counted between two and nine times. This chain uses TRBV27 with TRBJ2-7, with D unresolved. The germline V and J ends were trimmed by 2 bases and 8 bases, with 13 bases remaining between them. The germline V gene has CDR1 MNHEY and CDR2 SMNVEV (reference sequence). This CDR3 is 13 amino acids long. The chain's CDR3 is CASSLVREDKQYF. The CDR3 bases are TGTGCCAGCAGTTTAGTCCGAGAGGATAAGCAGTACTTC.

This clone has more than one count but fewer than ten. The chain combines TRBV4-2 with TRBJ1-3; no reliable D call. Deletions cut 2 bases from V and 3 bases from J, with 17 bases between. This CDR3 has 17 amino acids. Per the germline V gene, CDR1 is LGHNA and CDR2 is YNFKEQ. The CDR3 here is CASSQSFDPLIGNTIYF. CDR3 DNA: TGTGCCAGCAGCCAATCCTTCGACCCCCTTATTGGAAACACCATATATTTT.

A single count supports this clone. The chain is built from TRBV28 and TRBJ1-1, with TRBD1 matching over 10 bases. The CDR3 spans 15 residues. V gave up 4 bases and J gave up 11 bases; unmatched junction bases: 13. Germline V gene sequence: CDR1 MDHEN, CDR2 SYDVKM. The CDR3 bases are TGTGCCAGCAGTTCCCCGGGACAGGGGAATTTCGTTGCTTTCTTT. It encodes CASSSPGQGNFVAFF.

This rearrangement joins TRBV5-1 to TRBJ2-3, with D possibly matching TRBD1 (5 bases). This CDR3 is 13 amino acids long. The germline V and J ends were trimmed by 7 bases and 4 bases, with 13 bases remaining between them. Germline CDR1 and CDR2: SGHRS and YFSETQ. Here the CDR3 DNA reads TGCGCCAGCTACCAACAGGAGTCAGATACGCAGTATTTT. Protein sequence: CASYQQESDTQYF.

J is TRBJ2-3 and V is TRBV7-3; the D gene is possibly TRBD2 (6 bases). This CDR3 spans 13 amino acids. Germline V gene sequence: CDR1 SGHTA, CDR2 FQGTGA. Trimming cost V 0 bases and J 5 bases, with 6 bases left between them. The CDR3: CASSLTGGDTQYF. CDR3 sequence (DNA): TGTGCCAGCAGCTTAACGGGGGGAGATACGCAGTATTTT.

The chain combines TRBV5-1 with TRBJ2-7; TRBD1 matches at 7 bases. The CDR3 extends over 19 amino acids. The trim removed 5 bases at V and 3 bases at J, leaving 23 bases unmatched. Germline lookup yields CDR1 SGHRS and CDR2 YFSETQ. The CDR3 here is CASSRWSGTDTKRGYEQYF. DNA of the CDR3: TGCGCCAGCAGTCGTTGGTCCGGGACAGATACGAAGAGAGGCTACGAGCAGTACTTC.

This chain uses TRBV5-1 with TRBJ2-3; D uncertain. The germline V and J ends were trimmed by 2 bases and 4 bases, with 5 bases remaining between them. Germline V CDR1 and CDR2: SGHRS, YFSETQ. The CDR3 loop spans 12 amino acids. The CDR3 reads CASSLIPDTQYF. Here the CDR3 DNA reads TGCGCCAGCAGCTTAATCCCAGATACGCAGTATTTT. Using reference TRBV5-1 and TRBJ2-3 for the parts outside the CDR3, the full variable domain is KAGVTQTPRYLIKTRGQQVTLSCSPISGHRSVSWYQQTPGQGLQFLFEYFSETQRNKGNFPGRFSGRQFSNSRSEMNVSTLELGDSALYLCASSLIPDTQYFGPGTRLTVL.

The chain combines TRBV7-6 with TRBJ1-5; the match to TRBD1 covers 7 bases. This CDR3 spans 13 amino acids. Germline CDR1 reads SGHVS; CDR2 reads FNYEAQ. J was trimmed by 6 bases and V by 5 bases; bases with no gene match: 4. The DNA of the CDR3 is TGTGCCAGCAGCCAAGACAGGGTTCAGCCCCAGCATTTT. Encoded protein: CASSQDRVQPQHF.

This clone occurred once. The V and J genes are TRBV18 and TRBJ2-3; D is unresolved. Germline loops: CDR1 KGHSH, CDR2 LQKENI. The CDR3 covers 13 residues. Trimming took 4 bases from V and 2 from J, leaving 7 bases between them. The CDR3 spells CASSHAVTDTQYF. CDR3 nucleotide sequence: TGTGCCAGCTCACACGCGGTCACAGATACGCAGTATTTT.

The V call is TRBV5-4, the J call TRBJ1-1; weak D call: TRBD1 (5 bases). Germline CDR1 and CDR2: SGHNT and YYREEE (reference sequence). The V end was cut by 1 base, the J end by 1 base, with 11 bases between. The CDR3 spans 15 residues. The CDR3 nucleotides read TGTGCCAGCAGCTTGCGATTGACAGCGAACACTGAAGCTTTCTTT. It encodes CASSLRLTANTEAFF.

This clone occurred many times. The genes are TRBV7-9 and TRBJ2-5; D is undetermined. The CDR3 is 14 amino acids. V lost 4 bases and J lost 2, with 11 bases in between. Germline V lookup: CDR1 SEHNR, CDR2 FQNEAQ (reference sequence). The CDR3 DNA follows: TGTGCCAGCAGCTATGATCCCAATCAAGAGACCCAGTACTTC. It yields the protein CASSYDPNQETQYF.

The CDR3 sequence: CSAREVAYNEQFF. CDR3 nucleotide sequence: TGCAGCGCCAGGGAGGTGGCTTACAATGAGCAGTTCTTC. The chain couples TRBV29-1 to TRBJ2-1, with D perhaps TRBD2 (6 bases). This CDR3 has 13 amino acids. Germline-derived CDR1 and CDR2 are SQVTM and ANQGSEA. The V and J ends lost 7 bases and 4 bases respectively, with 14 bases between them.

The J gene is TRBJ2-7, the V gene TRBV4-2; 7 nucleotides match TRBD2. CDR3 length: 15 amino acids. V gave up 1 base and J gave up 5 bases; unmatched junction bases: 8. CDR1 and CDR2 from the germline V gene are LGHNA and YNFKEQ. The CDR3 DNA reads TGTGCCAGCAGCCAAGGTGGAGCGGGGCGGCACGAGCAGTACTTC. Amino acids: CASSQGGAGRHEQYF.

The J gene is TRBJ2-5, the V gene TRBV4-1, with D unclear. The germline gives CDR1 MGHRA, CDR2 YSYEKL. The CDR3 is 14 amino acids. The V gene lost 6 bases and the J gene lost 0 bases, with 11 bases spanning the gap. CDR3 in DNA: TGCGCCAGCAGTCAAAGTAACAACCAAGAGACCCAGTACTTC. Its protein product is CASSQSNNQETQYF.